This TCR beta chain was sequenced in a study of blood T cell repertoires in COVID-19 (TCRdb year 2020). General notes on the study: Samples covering the acute and convalescent phases of COVID-19 were provided by collaborators in the United States, Italy and Spain. Subjects who had been exposed to COVID-19, were actively infected with it, or had recovered from it provided the deeply sampled blood TCRbeta repertoires that made up the dataset. Where available, HLA class I and class II types were obtained from metadata supplied by the sample provider rather than from assay-based typing. The material from the prospective study consisted of cDNA or gDNA derived from T cells, B-cell-depleted T cells, or PBMCs. Nearly every sample came with metadata listing a de-identified subject ID, COVID-19 status, age in years and sex. The repertoires were released in a freely available public database meant as a resource for research on the immune response to SARS-CoV-2. The samples were drawn from two sources: the first 160 participants of the ongoing ImmuneRACE study, and 1,254 subjects contributed by 6 global collaborators. The investigation overall reported the following: Clinical and demographic metadata were provided uncurated, with the amount varying by source and participant.

Collaborating institutions collected whole blood in K2EDTA tubes following their own protocols. Collaborator samples were shipped for TCRbeta analysis as frozen whole blood, isolated PBMCs, or DNA extracted from either sample type. Points on this clone: The antigen it recognizes is unknown. One base away there is no much larger clone; base qualities are not given.

Based on the germline V gene (reference sequence), the CDR1 and CDR2 sequences are MNHEY and SMNVEV. V sheds 3 bases and J sheds 0 bases, leaving 6 bases between their ends. The CDR3 covers 14 residues, taking in both the cysteine and the phenylalanine. CDR3 DNA only is kept here, 42 bases in frame from base 1. The immunoSEQ Assay, a bias-controlled multiplex PCR, was used to amplify TCRbeta CDR3 regions from genomic DNA. Per the authors' processing: Nucleated cell counts per sample were estimated from amplification of reference gene primers within the assay. To quantify the absolute abundance of each unique TCRbeta CDR3 rearrangement, sequence reads were collapsed and filtered. Productive Simpson clonality was computed per sample as the square root of Simpson's diversity index over productive rearrangements. What TCRdb holds here is the immuneACCESS table cut down to in-frame rearrangements. Part of the clones is not present; checked against another copy, under half of the missing clones reflect an unresolved V gene, and the others are unexplained. V, J and clone size were drawn from that table, and D and trimming were deduced from the DNA. This sample has around 88,000 clones in its table, and 90% of those were observed once. The ten largest clones add up to under 2% of the sample.

Sequencing was carried out using peripheral blood. The TCR sequence derives from a man in his sixties with acute or convalescent COVID-19. This chain joins TRBV27 to TRBJ2-1; the D gene is not confidently resolved. The DNA is as follows: TGTGCCAGCAGTTTGGAGAGCTCCTACAATGAGCAGTTCTTC. Its translation reads: CASSLESSYNEQFF.